Listed below are T cell receptor beta chains from one sample, sequenced in a study of blood T cell repertoires in COVID-19. Sequenced by immunoSEQ multiplex PCR; TCRdb stores in-frame clones only, minus some. In the table there are some 190,000 clones, approximately 80% of which are singletons. The sample taken for sequencing was PBMCs or T cells enriched from blood (not recorded which). The origin of the receptors is a man aged 60-69 years who had been exposed to COVID-19. Both conserved end residues are part of each CDR3. D genes are given only for firm matches. Clone sizes are given selectively: once, few, many, or a class where the clone is expanded.

size,V,D,J,DNA,CDR3
NA,TRBV7-8,NA,TRBJ2-2,TGTGCCAGCAGCCCCCGGGACACGAACACCGGGGAGCTGTTTTTT,CASSPRDTNTGELFF
NA,TRBV6-4,TRBD1,TRBJ1-2,TGTGCCAGCAGTACCCACGGGGACAGTAGTGATGGCTACACCTTC,CASSTHGDSSDGYTF
NA,TRBV9,NA,TRBJ2-3,TGTGCCAGCAGCGTAGCACGGAGCGCAGATACGCAGTATTTT,CASSVARSADTQYF
NA,TRBV28,TRBD1,TRBJ2-3,TGTGCCAGCAGTGCATCGGGACAGGGCACAGATACGCAGTATTTT,CASSASGQGTDTQYF
many,TRBV7-2,TRBD2,TRBJ2-2,TGTGCCAGCAGCGCGGGCGGCGGGAGGGCCAGGGGGGGGCTGTTTTTT,CASSAGGGRARGGLFF
NA,TRBV7-9,TRBD1,TRBJ1-4,TGTGCCAGCAGCCTACAGGGGGGCGCAACTAATGAAAAACTGTTTTTT,CASSLQGGATNEKLFF
few,TRBV7-8,TRBD1,TRBJ1-5,TGTGCCAGCAGCACGACAGGGGGACCACAGCCCCAGCATTTT,CASSTTGGPQPQHF
NA,TRBV10-2,TRBD2,TRBJ2-7,TGCGCCAGCAGAGGACTAGCGGAATACGAGCAGTACTTC,CASRGLAEYEQYF
NA,TRBV14,TRBD2,TRBJ2-2,TGTGCCAGCAGCCAGCTTCCCGGGACTAGCGGGAGGTGGACCGGGGAGCTGTTTTTT,CASSQLPGTSGRWTGELFF
NA,TRBV7-8,TRBD2,TRBJ2-2,TGTGCCAGCAGCTTAGTAAGGACTAGAGACGGCGAGCTGTTTTTT,CASSLVRTRDGELFF
NA,TRBV29-1,TRBD1,TRBJ2-7,TGCAGCGTCGGGACAGGGTTACACGAGCAGTACTTC,CSVGTGLHEQYF
NA,TRBV21-1,NA,TRBJ1-5,TGTGCCAGCAGCGCATATAAACGGACAGGGGGCGAAAGGGGACGTCAGCCCCAGCATTTT,CASSAYKRTGGERGRQPQHF
NA,TRBV7-9,TRBD2,TRBJ2-1,TGTGCCAGCAGCGTCGGGGGGGCAGGGCCCTACAATGAGCAGTTCTTC,CASSVGGAGPYNEQFF
NA,TRBV6-5,TRBD1,TRBJ1-2,TGTGCCAGCAGGCAACAGGGGGCTTACGTCTATGGCTACACCTTC,CASRQQGAYVYGYTF
NA,TRBV6-6,TRBD1,TRBJ2-3,TGTGCCAGCAGTGAGGGACAGAAGACCACAGATACGCAGTATTTT,CASSEGQKTTDTQYF
NA,TRBV29-1,NA,TRBJ1-1,TGCAGCGTTTCCCAGGGATACACTGAAGCTTTCTTT,CSVSQGYTEAFF
NA,TRBV19,NA,TRBJ1-1,TGTGCCAGTAGTAGACAGGTCACGAACACTGAAGCTTTCTTT,CASSRQVTNTEAFF
NA,TRBV7-2,TRBD2,TRBJ2-1,TGTGCCAGCAGCTCTACTAGCGTCTACAATGAGCAGTTCTTC,CASSSTSVYNEQFF
NA,TRBV5-8,TRBD2,TRBJ2-5,TGTGCCAGCAGCCCGGGACTAGCGGGAGGGGCGGAGACCCAGTACTTC,CASSPGLAGGAETQYF
NA,TRBV6-5,TRBD1,TRBJ1-2,TGTGCCAGCAGTTACGGGGCGACAGGGGGCGACTATGGCTACACCTTC,CASSYGATGGDYGYTF
few,TRBV4-3,TRBD2,TRBJ2-3,TGCGCCAGCAGCCAAGATTTAGCGGGAGGGACAGATACGCAGTATTTT,CASSQDLAGGTDTQYF
NA,TRBV6-5,NA,TRBJ1-4,TGTGCCAGCAGTTACGGCACTAATGAAAAACTGTTTTTT,CASSYGTNEKLFF
NA,TRBV28,NA,TRBJ2-3,TGTGCCACCTCTAGGGCGGGCCGGCTGAGCACAGATACGCAGTATTTT,CATSRAGRLSTDTQYF
NA,TRBV6-5,NA,TRBJ2-1,TGTGCCAGCAGTTTTGATAGCCGGAGCTCCTACAATGAGCAGTTCTTC,CASSFDSRSSYNEQFF
NA,TRBV4-3,NA,TRBJ1-2,TGCGCCAGCAGCCAAGAGGGGGGGCTGGGCTATGGCTACACCTTC,CASSQEGGLGYGYTF
NA,TRBV18,NA,TRBJ2-5,TGTGCCAGCTCACCACCAAACGAACAGAACCAAGAGACCCAGTACTTC,CASSPPNEQNQETQYF
NA,TRBV12-3/TRBV12-4,NA,TRBJ2-1,TGTGCCAGCAGTCCCCGGGACTTCAATGAGCAGTTCTTC,CASSPRDFNEQFF
NA,TRBV5-6,NA,TRBJ2-7,TGTGCCAGCAGCTTTTCGGCAGGAGGCTACGAGCAGTACTTC,CASSFSAGGYEQYF
NA,TRBV6-1,NA,TRBJ2-1,TGTGCCAGCAGTGATCCCCCGGACAGTTACAATGAGCAGTTCTTC,CASSDPPDSYNEQFF
many,TRBV6-2/TRBV6-3,TRBD1,TRBJ2-1,TGTGCCAGCAGCCAACCCTTCGCAACCAGGGGGCAGATTGAGCAGTTCTTC,CASSQPFATRGQIEQFF
NA,TRBV28,NA,TRBJ1-1,TGTGCCAGCAATCTAAACACTGAAGCTTTCTTT,CASNLNTEAFF
NA,TRBV30,NA,TRBJ1-3,TGTGCCTGGACCCGAGGGCCCTCTGGAAACACCATATATTTT,CAWTRGPSGNTIYF
NA,TRBV27,TRBD2,TRBJ2-7,TGTGCCAGCACCAACCGGACTAGCCGCTCCTACGAGCAGTACTTC,CASTNRTSRSYEQYF
NA,TRBV28,TRBD1,TRBJ2-7,TGTGCCAGCAGTTCACCGGGACAGTTAGGAATAAGGTCCTACGAGCAGTACTTC,CASSSPGQLGIRSYEQYF
NA,TRBV6-5,NA,TRBJ2-1,TGTGCCAGCAGTTACGGGTCTAGCTCCTACAATGAGCAGTTCTTC,CASSYGSSSYNEQFF
NA,TRBV7-7,TRBD1,TRBJ2-5,TGTGCCAGCAGCGAACTGGGACAGGGGATCCAAGAGACCCAGTACTTC,CASSELGQGIQETQYF
once,TRBV9,TRBD1,TRBJ1-1,TGTGCCAGCAGCCCCCGACAGGGACTTGGATCTGAAGCTTTCTTT,CASSPRQGLGSEAFF
NA,TRBV15,NA,TRBJ1-5,TGTGCCACCAGCAGAGATTTCAGGGGTTTTGGCCAGCCCCAGCATTTT,CATSRDFRGFGQPQHF
once,TRBV6-5,NA,TRBJ2-5,TGTGCCACTACCAGGGATCAAGAGACCCAGTACTTC,CATTRDQETQYF
NA,TRBV2,NA,TRBJ2-1,TGTGCCAGCAGAGAACGTAGCGGAGGGTACAATGAGCAGTTCTTC,CASRERSGGYNEQFF
NA,TRBV30,NA,TRBJ1-2,TGTGCCTGGAGTGTACGGGGTGGCTACACCTTC,CAWSVRGGYTF
NA,TRBV15,NA,TRBJ1-2,TGTGCCACCAGACCCGGGGGGGATCCGTATGGCTACACCTTC,CATRPGGDPYGYTF
NA,TRBV27,NA,TRBJ2-5,TGTGCCAGCAGTCGGACAGCGTACCAAGAGACCCAGTACTTC,CASSRTAYQETQYF
few,TRBV29-1,TRBD1,TRBJ1-4,TGCAGCGCCGGACAGGGGACAACTAATGAAAAACTGTTTTTT,CSAGQGTTNEKLFF
NA,TRBV11-3,NA,TRBJ1-2,TGTGCCAGCAGCCCACGGGGGAACTATGGCTACACCTTC,CASSPRGNYGYTF
NA,TRBV10-2,NA,TRBJ2-3,TGCGCCAGCAGTGAGTTGAGTAGCGGCACAGATACGCAGTATTTT,CASSELSSGTDTQYF
once,TRBV5-1,NA,TRBJ1-6,TGCGCCAGCAGCCCGGGAGGGGGATGGTCCGGCTCACCCCTCCACTTT,CASSPGGGWSGSPLHF
few,TRBV5-1,TRBD2,TRBJ2-5,TGCGCCAGCAGCCCAAGGACTAGCGGGCCGCTCCAAGAGACCCAGTACTTC,CASSPRTSGPLQETQYF
NA,TRBV18,NA,TRBJ1-1,TGTGCCAGCTCACCGCTAAGTGCGGGTTTGGACACTGAAGCTTTCTTT,CASSPLSAGLDTEAFF
NA,TRBV4-1,NA,TRBJ2-7,TGCGCCAGCAGCCGCGGACAGAGCTCCTACGAGCAGTACTTC,CASSRGQSSYEQYF
NA,TRBV7-9,TRBD2,TRBJ2-3,TGTGCCAGCAGCACCCAAAAAGCGGGAGTTATAGATACGCAGTATTTT,CASSTQKAGVIDTQYF
NA,TRBV6-2/TRBV6-3,NA,TRBJ1-5,TGTGCCAGCAGTCAACAGGAGAGCAATCAGCCCCAGCATTTT,CASSQQESNQPQHF
NA,TRBV28,TRBD2,TRBJ2-3,TGTGCCAGCAGAGACGGCCTAGCGGGCACAGATACGCAGTATTTT,CASRDGLAGTDTQYF